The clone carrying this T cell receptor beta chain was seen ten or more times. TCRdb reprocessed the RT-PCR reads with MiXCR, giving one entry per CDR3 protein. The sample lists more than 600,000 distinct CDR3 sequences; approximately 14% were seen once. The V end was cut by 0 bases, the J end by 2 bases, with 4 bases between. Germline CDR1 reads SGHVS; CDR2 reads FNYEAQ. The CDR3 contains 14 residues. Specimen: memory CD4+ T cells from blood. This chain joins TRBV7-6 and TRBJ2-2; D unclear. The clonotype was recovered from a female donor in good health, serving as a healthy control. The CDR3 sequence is CASSLATNTGELFF. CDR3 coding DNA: TGTGCCAGCAGCTTAGCGACCAACACCGGGGAGCTGTTTTTT.